The source of this TCR beta chain is a study of blood T cells in healthy people across ages. This CDR3 comprises 17 residues. V was pared by 3 bases and J by 3 bases, with 8 bases of the junction left unmatched. Germline assignment: CDR1 MGHRA and CDR2 YSYEKL. This clonotype was observed a few times. Using a J-beta primer mix together with a sample-barcoded 5' primer, a second PCR was run for about 7 to 12 cycles. MiXCR, applied by TCRdb to the 5' RACE reads, yields one record per CDR3 protein. The sample lists about 290,000 distinct CDR3 sequences; 27% were seen once. Extraction yielded at least 6 micrograms of total RNA per sample.

Sequencing was carried out using blood. The sequence was collected from a woman aged 70-85 years in good health. V usage is TRBV4-1 and J usage is TRBJ2-2, with 9 bases identical to TRBD1. CDR3 protein: CASSQLRGQGYTGELFF. CDR3 nucleotides: TGCGCCAGCAGCCAGCTCCGGGGACAGGGCTACACCGGGGAGCTGTTTTTT.